Listed below are T cell receptor beta chains from one sample, sequenced in a study of cytomegalovirus exposure and HLA in healthy donors. Measured with immunoSEQ multiplex PCR; TCRdb has only the in-frame clones, and not every one. This table has roughly 180,000 clones, about 81% appearing once. The sequenced material came from PBMCs. The receptors were gathered from a woman aged 18 to 35 in good health and CMV-seropositive. The CDR3 runs from the conserved cysteine through the conserved F or W. A D gene is named only where the DNA matches it firmly. Clone sizes are given selectively: once, few, many, or a class where the clone is expanded.

j_call: TRBJ2-7; v_call: TRBV23-1; clone_size: few; d_call: NA; cdr3_aa: CASRPSCRWSGSRRRDYEQYF; cdr3_nt: TGCGCCAGCAGACCCTCTTGTCGGTGGTCCGGTTCGCGGCGGAGAGACTACGAGCAGTACTTC
j_call: TRBJ1-2; v_call: TRBV19; clone_size: NA; d_call: NA; cdr3_aa: CASSRTGRANYGYTF; cdr3_nt: TGTGCCAGTAGCCGAACAGGTCGAGCTAACTATGGCTACACCTTC
j_call: TRBJ2-1; v_call: TRBV7-6; clone_size: NA; d_call: TRBD1; cdr3_aa: CASSFSRSGGHEQFF; cdr3_nt: TGTGCCAGCAGCTTTTCGCGTTCAGGGGGTCATGAGCAGTTCTTC
j_call: TRBJ1-1; v_call: TRBV12-1; clone_size: NA; d_call: NA; cdr3_aa: CASSPLGGRIGPDTEAFF; cdr3_nt: TGTGCCAGCAGCCCCCTGGGGGGGAGGATAGGTCCGGACACTGAAGCTTTCTTT
j_call: TRBJ2-5; v_call: TRBV28; clone_size: NA; d_call: TRBD1; cdr3_aa: CASSFVNSKGGQRTQYF; cdr3_nt: TGTGCCAGCAGTTTTGTGAATTCGAAAGGGGGCCAGAGGACCCAGTACTTC
j_call: TRBJ2-1; v_call: TRBV30; clone_size: once; d_call: NA; cdr3_aa: CAWSVGRATNNEQFF; cdr3_nt: TGTGCCTGGAGTGTTGGCAGGGCAACGAACAATGAGCAGTTCTTC
j_call: TRBJ2-7; v_call: TRBV7-2; clone_size: NA; d_call: NA; cdr3_aa: CASSLDGGPPYYEQYF; cdr3_nt: TGTGCCAGCAGCTTAGATGGGGGCCCACCCTACTACGAGCAGTACTTC
j_call: TRBJ2-5; v_call: TRBV19; clone_size: NA; d_call: TRBD1; cdr3_aa: CASKGTGKGEQYF; cdr3_nt: TGTGCCAGTAAAGGGACAGGGAAGGGAGAGCAGTACTTC
j_call: TRBJ1-2; v_call: TRBV27; clone_size: NA; d_call: NA; cdr3_aa: CASSLFWGDNYGYTF; cdr3_nt: TGTGCCAGCAGTTTATTCTGGGGGGATAACTATGGCTACACCTTC
j_call: TRBJ2-5; v_call: TRBV15; clone_size: NA; d_call: NA; cdr3_aa: CATSSHRARQETQYF; cdr3_nt: TGTGCCACCAGCAGCCACAGGGCTCGCCAAGAGACCCAGTACTTC
j_call: TRBJ1-1; v_call: TRBV9; clone_size: NA; d_call: NA; cdr3_aa: CASSVISQGNTEAFF; cdr3_nt: TGTGCCAGCAGCGTGATTTCACAGGGGAACACTGAAGCTTTCTTT
j_call: TRBJ2-1; v_call: TRBV29-1; clone_size: NA; d_call: NA; cdr3_aa: CSGRLEAYGEQFF; cdr3_nt: TGCAGCGGGAGACTAGAAGCGTATGGTGAGCAGTTCTTC
j_call: TRBJ2-2; v_call: TRBV5-6; clone_size: NA; d_call: TRBD1; cdr3_aa: CASSLLHRGPNTGELFF; cdr3_nt: TGTGCCAGCAGCTTGCTCCACAGGGGACCGAACACCGGGGAGCTGTTTTTT
j_call: TRBJ1-2; v_call: TRBV5-8; clone_size: NA; d_call: NA; cdr3_aa: CASSRGQFYGYTF; cdr3_nt: TGTGCCAGCAGCCGTGGACAGTTTTATGGCTACACCTTC
j_call: TRBJ2-3; v_call: TRBV2; clone_size: few; d_call: TRBD2; cdr3_aa: CARSYGTSGGQSTDTQYF; cdr3_nt: TGTGCCAGGTCCTACGGGACTAGCGGGGGGCAAAGCACAGATACGCAGTATTTT
j_call: TRBJ1-2; v_call: TRBV6-5; clone_size: NA; d_call: NA; cdr3_aa: CASSPDRRGYTF; cdr3_nt: TGTGCCAGCAGTCCAGACCGGAGGGGCTACACCTTC
j_call: TRBJ2-7; v_call: TRBV11-3; clone_size: once; d_call: NA; cdr3_aa: CASSGGDPGDEQYF; cdr3_nt: TGTGCCAGCAGTGGAGGGGACCCTGGGGACGAGCAGTACTTC
j_call: TRBJ1-1; v_call: TRBV7-2; clone_size: NA; d_call: NA; cdr3_aa: CASSFAGSWTEAFF; cdr3_nt: TGTGCCAGCAGCTTTGCCGGGTCGTGGACTGAAGCTTTCTTT
j_call: TRBJ2-7; v_call: TRBV4-1; clone_size: NA; d_call: NA; cdr3_aa: CASSQAVGGTPYEQYF; cdr3_nt: TGCGCCAGCAGCCAAGCAGTCGGGGGTACCCCCTACGAGCAGTACTTC
j_call: TRBJ1-4; v_call: TRBV4-1; clone_size: NA; d_call: NA; cdr3_aa: CASSQGFGEKLFF; cdr3_nt: TGCGCCAGTTCCCAGGGGTTTGGGGAAAAACTGTTTTTT
j_call: TRBJ2-3; v_call: TRBV6-6; clone_size: NA; d_call: TRBD2; cdr3_aa: CASTRTSGGFSTQYF; cdr3_nt: TGTGCCAGCACCAGGACTAGCGGGGGGTTCAGTACGCAGTATTTT
j_call: TRBJ1-3; v_call: TRBV7-9; clone_size: NA; d_call: NA; cdr3_aa: CASSLALYRDYRNTIYF; cdr3_nt: TGTGCCAGCAGCTTAGCGTTGTACAGGGATTACAGAAACACCATATATTTT